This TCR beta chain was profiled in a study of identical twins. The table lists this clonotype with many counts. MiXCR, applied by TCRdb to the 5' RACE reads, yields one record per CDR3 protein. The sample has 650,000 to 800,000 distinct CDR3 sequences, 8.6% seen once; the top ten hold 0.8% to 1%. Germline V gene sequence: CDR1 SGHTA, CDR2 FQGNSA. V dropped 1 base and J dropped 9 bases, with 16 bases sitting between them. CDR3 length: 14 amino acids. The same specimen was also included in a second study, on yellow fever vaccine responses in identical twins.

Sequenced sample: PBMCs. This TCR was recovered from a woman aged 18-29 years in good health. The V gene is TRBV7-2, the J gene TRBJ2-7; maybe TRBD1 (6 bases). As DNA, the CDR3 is TGTGCCAGCAGCTTAGGACGACGTATAGGGGGGCAGTACTTC. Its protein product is CASSLGRRIGGQYF. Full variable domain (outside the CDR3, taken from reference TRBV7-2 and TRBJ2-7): GAGVSQSPSNKVTEKGKDVELRCDPISGHTALYWYRQSLGQGLEFLIYFQGNSAPDKSGLPSDRFSAERTGGSVSTLTIQRTQQEDSAVYLCASSLGRRIGGQYFGPGTRLTVT.